These T cell receptor beta chains were read from a single sample in a study of blood T cell repertoires in COVID-19. Some clones are missing from TCRdb's copy, which holds only in-frame ones; the method was immunoSEQ multiplex PCR. Altogether 200,000 to 250,000 clones are present, 80% to 90% being singletons, with the ten largest covering around 3.8%. Sequencing used PBMCs or T cells enriched from blood (not recorded which). The receptor set was obtained from a woman aged 35 to 49 with acute COVID-19. Each CDR3 is given with its conserved first and last residue. The D gene is left open where the match is weak. For some rows the clone size is stated as once, few or many, or as a class when expanded; others skip it.

TRBJ1-1 TRBV5-1 NA NA TGCGCCAGCAGCTTGGTGGGGGGAAAAGCTTTCTTT CASSLVGGKAFF
TRBJ1-1 TRBV5-4 once NA TGTGCCAGCAGGTCGGGGTGGGGGAACACTGAAGCTTTCTTT CASRSGWGNTEAFF
TRBJ1-6 TRBV18 NA NA TGTGCCAGCTCACCCGGACAGAATTATAATTCACCCCTCCACTTT CASSPGQNYNSPLHF
TRBJ2-5 TRBV5-4 NA TRBD2 TGTGCCAGCAGCAGGGGACTAGCGGGACAAGAGACCCAGTACTTC CASSRGLAGQETQYF
TRBJ1-1 TRBV18 NA NA TGTGCCAGCTCACCACAGGGGGTTAACACTGAAGCTTTCTTT CASSPQGVNTEAFF
TRBJ2-4 TRBV3-1/TRBV3-2 NA TRBD2 TGTGCCAGCAGCCAAGTCGCCGCGGGGGGGCGAAAAAACATTCAGTACTTC CASSQVAAGGRKNIQYF
TRBJ1-2 TRBV11-2 NA TRBD1 TGTGCCAGCAGCTTAGAGGACAGGGAGGGCTATGGCTACACCTTC CASSLEDREGYGYTF
TRBJ1-3 TRBV7-3 NA NA TGTGCCAGCAGCTTAGGAGGCGGGGGACTCGAAAACACCATATATTTT CASSLGGGGLENTIYF
TRBJ2-7 TRBV5-6 NA NA TGTGCCAGCAGCGCAAGGACAGAACTATCCTACGAGCAGTACTTC CASSARTELSYEQYF
TRBJ1-2 TRBV19 few NA TGTGCCAGTAGTTATCCGGGACAAGGGTATGGCTACACCTTC CASSYPGQGYGYTF
TRBJ2-7 TRBV7-5 NA NA TGTGCCAGAAGCTCGGTCCCGAGACAAGACTACGAGCAGTACTTC CARSSVPRQDYEQYF
TRBJ2-5 TRBV23-1 once NA TGCGCCAGCAGTCAACCCCGGGGCCAAGAGACCCAGTACTTC CASSQPRGQETQYF
TRBJ1-4 TRBV6-5 NA TRBD1 TGTGCCAGCAGTTACGGCGACAGGGAGGTAAAAAAACTGTTTTTT CASSYGDREVKKLFF
TRBJ1-2 TRBV18 NA NA TGTGCCAGCTCACCGAGTTTGGCGGTCGACTATGGCTACACCTTC CASSPSLAVDYGYTF
TRBJ1-2 TRBV7-9 NA TRBD1 TGTGCCAGCAGCCGCCTCATGGGGACAGACAACCCGGGCTATGGCTACACCTTC CASSRLMGTDNPGYGYTF
TRBJ1-1 TRBV3-1/TRBV3-2 NA NA TGTGCCAGCAGCCCCAAGAACACTGAAGCTTTCTTT CASSPKNTEAFF
TRBJ2-1 TRBV5-6 NA NA TGTGCCAGCAGCTTGGGAGGAGGGGCATTACGCAATGAGCAGTTCTTC CASSLGGGALRNEQFF